A selection of T cell receptor beta chains follows, all from one sample in a study of cytomegalovirus exposure and HLA in healthy donors. Profiled with immunoSEQ multiplex PCR; TCRdb holds only in-frame clones, not every one. The data contain about 260,000 clones, around 66% of them seen just once; the ten biggest clones take up under 2.5%. The sequencing sample was made of PBMCs. Every receptor here comes from a female donor in good health and CMV-seronegative. Each CDR3 is given with its conserved first and last residue. The order of the fields is CDR3 length, clone size, V gene, CDR3 protein. The size entry is marked missing in some rows and otherwise reads once, few, many or a size class.

11 | - | TRBV28 | CASSLQDEQYF
16 | - | TRBV27 | CASSPGQGRRYYGYTF
16 | - | TRBV5-1 | CASSLAPAGGSNEQFF
11 | - | TRBV7-9 | CSSSLSYEQYF
16 | - | TRBV5-6 | CASSPAGTGKFYEQYF
17 | - | TRBV29-1 | CSVRPGEPGLAGYTQYF
15 | - | TRBV5-1 | CASSLDGNGNQPQHF
14 | - | TRBV10-1 | CASSESGLDHEQYF
15 | few | TRBV7-9 | CASSLESPRDTEAFF
13 | - | TRBV7-3 | CASSLRESAEAFF
15 | - | TRBV28 | CASSLRTGIGYEQYF
15 | once | TRBV6-5 | CASKEGAGANTEAFF
14 | - | TRBV11-2 | CASSLTSGKETQYF
12 | - | TRBV7-9 | CASSPSDSRYTF
13 | - | TRBV6-5 | CASSVMTDQRPNF
17 | once | TRBV5-4 | CASSSMSNGGPRQPQHF
13 | few | TRBV5-1 | CASSLAVNTEAFF
15 | - | TRBV2 | CASSEAAGEDYGYTF
16 | - | TRBV13 | CASSLRGTATNEKLFF
16 | - | TRBV7-8 | CASSLGAGIGANVLTF
14 | - | TRBV27 | CASAWTDNSYEQYF
14 | - | TRBV28 | CASSGGSANQPQNF
16 | - | TRBV18 | CASSPVQTRNSYEQYF
13 | few | TRBV5-1 | CASSSPQALGQFF
16 | once | TRBV7-8 | CASRVEEGQGRYEQYF
14 | - | TRBV6-5 | CASSFGLAAETQYF
14 | - | TRBV5-1 | CASSEGQGAGGYTF
15 | - | TRBV2 | CASSDTGPSNQPQHF
14 | - | TRBV7-9 | CASSLPGGPYEQYF
15 | once | TRBV7-5 | CVRSPRDRGSTEAFF
15 | - | TRBV15 | CAASRDRGSNQPQHF
15 | - | TRBV5-4 | CASSYQGSMNTEAFF
14 | few | TRBV28 | CASSSGSTNEKLFF